These T cell receptor beta chains were read from a single sample in a study of blood T cell repertoires in COVID-19. Repertoires were generated with immunoSEQ multiplex PCR, while TCRdb's copy carries only in-frame clones and drops some. The table lists about 140,000 clones, over 60% of them singletons. The sample comprised peripheral blood. The receptors here all came from a woman between 50 and 59 years old with active or convalescent COVID-19. Both conserved end residues are part of each CDR3. The order of the fields is J gene, V gene, CDR3 protein.

j_gene: TRBJ1-3
v_gene: TRBV15
CDR3aa: CATSTKGGSDTIYF

j_gene: TRBJ2-7
v_gene: TRBV10-3
CDR3aa: CAISNRGSAYEQYF

j_gene: TRBJ2-7
v_gene: TRBV11-1
CDR3aa: CASNRDRFNHEQYF

j_gene: TRBJ2-3
v_gene: TRBV6-2/TRBV6-3
CDR3aa: CASSTDRDYSTDTQYF

j_gene: TRBJ2-2
v_gene: TRBV4-2
CDR3aa: CASSQALNTGELFF

j_gene: TRBJ2-1
v_gene: TRBV4-3
CDR3aa: CASSQGGGSYNEQFF

j_gene: TRBJ1-5
v_gene: TRBV2
CDR3aa: CASSEARLNQPQHF

j_gene: TRBJ2-1
v_gene: TRBV2
CDR3aa: CASSETLAANEQFF

j_gene: TRBJ2-1
v_gene: TRBV5-6
CDR3aa: CASSLAVSLSDEQFF

j_gene: TRBJ1-1
v_gene: TRBV6-2/TRBV6-3
CDR3aa: CASSKAGLMRGEAFF

j_gene: TRBJ2-5
v_gene: TRBV4-3
CDR3aa: CASSPRDREFETQYF

j_gene: TRBJ1-1
v_gene: TRBV7-8
CDR3aa: CASSPGQGEAFF

j_gene: TRBJ2-7
v_gene: TRBV21-1
CDR3aa: CATNYEQYF

j_gene: TRBJ1-2
v_gene: TRBV6-5
CDR3aa: CASSYSIAGVGGYTF

j_gene: TRBJ1-2
v_gene: TRBV6-5
CDR3aa: CASSINTANYGYTF

j_gene: TRBJ1-2
v_gene: TRBV15
CDR3aa: CATSSRQPQNYGYTF

j_gene: TRBJ1-5
v_gene: TRBV19
CDR3aa: CASSIIRDSGQPQHF

j_gene: TRBJ2-7
v_gene: TRBV7-9
CDR3aa: CASSSRLNPYEQYF

j_gene: TRBJ2-3
v_gene: TRBV5-1
CDR3aa: CASSSREAYTQYF

j_gene: TRBJ2-3
v_gene: TRBV9
CDR3aa: CASSVRVAVDTQYF

j_gene: TRBJ2-1
v_gene: TRBV11-2
CDR3aa: CASSLLGQGYNEQFF

j_gene: TRBJ2-6
v_gene: TRBV2
CDR3aa: CASSGGWTGSGANVLTF

j_gene: TRBJ1-2
v_gene: TRBV30
CDR3aa: CAWSVSERPGYGYTF

j_gene: TRBJ1-5
v_gene: TRBV4-1
CDR3aa: CAWGLSGGWPAQHF

j_gene: TRBJ1-2
v_gene: TRBV30
CDR3aa: CAWRTGQGVGYTF

j_gene: TRBJ1-2
v_gene: TRBV2
CDR3aa: CASSDPQGADYGYTF

j_gene: TRBJ1-4
v_gene: TRBV5-1
CDR3aa: CASSFDRGNEKLFF

j_gene: TRBJ2-3
v_gene: TRBV11-2
CDR3aa: CASSSPPEREGADTQYF

j_gene: TRBJ2-4
v_gene: TRBV30
CDR3aa: CAGDRAKNIQYF

j_gene: TRBJ2-7
v_gene: TRBV5-1
CDR3aa: CASSELNEQYF

j_gene: TRBJ2-1
v_gene: TRBV30
CDR3aa: CAWSGASGTYNEQFF

j_gene: TRBJ1-4
v_gene: TRBV7-9
CDR3aa: CASSGQPQESEKLFF

j_gene: TRBJ2-4
v_gene: TRBV7-2
CDR3aa: CASSRGGSGENIQYF

j_gene: TRBJ2-7
v_gene: TRBV7-8
CDR3aa: CASSLYTGQASYFNYEQYF

j_gene: TRBJ2-3
v_gene: TRBV9
CDR3aa: CASSVRAGGPGTDTQYF

j_gene: TRBJ2-3
v_gene: TRBV10-3
CDR3aa: CAISEPLYDTQYF

j_gene: TRBJ1-1
v_gene: TRBV9
CDR3aa: CASSRGRGEAFF

j_gene: TRBJ1-5
v_gene: TRBV7-6
CDR3aa: CASSQGQTQYSNQPQHF

j_gene: TRBJ2-7
v_gene: TRBV6-5
CDR3aa: CASSYNSYEQYF

j_gene: TRBJ2-1
v_gene: TRBV27
CDR3aa: CASSFSGAGGLFEQFF

j_gene: TRBJ2-5
v_gene: TRBV7-8
CDR3aa: CASSLPSLEQYF

j_gene: TRBJ2-7
v_gene: TRBV27
CDR3aa: CASSLKSTYEQYF

j_gene: TRBJ2-5
v_gene: TRBV5-4
CDR3aa: CASSLGQGLGQETQYF

j_gene: TRBJ1-6
v_gene: TRBV6-2/TRBV6-3
CDR3aa: CASSSDSKGSYNSPLHF

j_gene: TRBJ1-5
v_gene: TRBV19
CDR3aa: CASTSPTGMGNQPQHF

j_gene: TRBJ1-1
v_gene: TRBV28
CDR3aa: CASSNPSIGGTEAFF

j_gene: TRBJ1-1
v_gene: TRBV30
CDR3aa: CAWSEQGEAFF

j_gene: TRBJ2-1
v_gene: TRBV7-2
CDR3aa: CASSWTGTSSYNEQFF

j_gene: TRBJ2-2
v_gene: TRBV18
CDR3aa: CASSPSASGMSTGELFF

j_gene: TRBJ2-1
v_gene: TRBV12-3/TRBV12-4
CDR3aa: CASRSQGDEQFF

j_gene: TRBJ1-1
v_gene: TRBV7-3
CDR3aa: CASSLTSWNTEAFF

j_gene: TRBJ1-1
v_gene: TRBV6-2/TRBV6-3
CDR3aa: CASSWQGAMNTEAFF

j_gene: TRBJ2-1
v_gene: TRBV5-5
CDR3aa: CASSLAVSTYNEQFF

j_gene: TRBJ1-2
v_gene: TRBV27
CDR3aa: CASSSQGPYGYTF

j_gene: TRBJ2-3
v_gene: TRBV6-5
CDR3aa: CASSLQGPPDTQYF

j_gene: TRBJ2-2
v_gene: TRBV6-6
CDR3aa: CASSPTSGRGWNTGELFF

j_gene: TRBJ2-1
v_gene: TRBV14
CDR3aa: CASSQDTGTSGWNEQFF

j_gene: TRBJ1-4
v_gene: TRBV25-1
CDR3aa: CASSESRMAATNEKLFF

j_gene: TRBJ2-7
v_gene: TRBV6-1
CDR3aa: CASSESGTASYEQYF